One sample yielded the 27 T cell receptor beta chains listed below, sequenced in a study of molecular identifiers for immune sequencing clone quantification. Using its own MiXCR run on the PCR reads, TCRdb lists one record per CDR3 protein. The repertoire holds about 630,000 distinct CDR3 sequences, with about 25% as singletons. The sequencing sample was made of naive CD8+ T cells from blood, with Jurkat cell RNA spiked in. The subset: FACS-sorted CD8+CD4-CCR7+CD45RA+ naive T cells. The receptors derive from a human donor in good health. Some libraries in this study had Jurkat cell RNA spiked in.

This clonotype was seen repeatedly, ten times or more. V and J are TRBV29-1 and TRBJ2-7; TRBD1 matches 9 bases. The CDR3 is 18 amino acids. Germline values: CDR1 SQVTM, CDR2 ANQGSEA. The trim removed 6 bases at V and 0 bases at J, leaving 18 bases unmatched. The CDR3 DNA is TGCAGCGTGGGCAAGTTCCCGGGACAGGGTGAGGCCTCCTACGAGCAGTACTTC. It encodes CSVGKFPGQGEASYEQYF.

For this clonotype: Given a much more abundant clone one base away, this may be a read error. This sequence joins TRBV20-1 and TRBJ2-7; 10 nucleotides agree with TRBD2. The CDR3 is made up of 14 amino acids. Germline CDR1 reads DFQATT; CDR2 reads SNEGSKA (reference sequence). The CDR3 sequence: CTARGLAVPYEQYF. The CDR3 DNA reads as TGCACTGCTAGAGGACTAGCGGTACCCTACGAGCAGTACTTC.

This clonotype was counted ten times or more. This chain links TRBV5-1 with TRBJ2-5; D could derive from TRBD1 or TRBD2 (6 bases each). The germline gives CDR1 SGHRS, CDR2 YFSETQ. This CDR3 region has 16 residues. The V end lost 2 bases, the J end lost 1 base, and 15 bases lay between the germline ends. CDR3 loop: CASSFRGRGAQETQYF. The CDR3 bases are TGCGCCAGCAGCTTCCGGGGGCGAGGGGCCCAAGAGACCCAGTACTTC.

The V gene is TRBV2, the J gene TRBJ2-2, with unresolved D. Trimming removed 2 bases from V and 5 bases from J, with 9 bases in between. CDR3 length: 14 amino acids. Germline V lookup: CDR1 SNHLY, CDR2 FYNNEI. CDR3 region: CASSETGGTGELFF. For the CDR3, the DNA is TGTGCCAGCAGTGAAACTGGTGGTACCGGGGAGCTGTTTTTT.

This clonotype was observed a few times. The CDR3 DNA reads TGTGCCACCGCGCTCTCGAACACTGAAGCTTTCTTT. It translates to CATALSNTEAFF. The J gene is TRBJ1-1, the V gene TRBV19; no firm D call. Trimming removed 10 bases at V and 1 base at J, with 10 bases between. The CDR3 consists of 12 residues. Germline CDR1 is LNHDA and CDR2 is SQIVND (reference sequence).

As DNA, the CDR3 is TGTGCCAGCAGTTACTCGAGGAGCTTGGCAGATCCAACTGAGCAGTACTTC. Translated, it gives CASSYSRSLADPTEQYF. V and J are TRBV6-2 or TRBV6-3 and TRBJ2-7; D unresolved. V was shortened by 0 bases and J by 7 bases, with 22 bases between the two germline ends. This CDR3 region has 17 residues. Germline V CDR1 and CDR2: MNHEY, SVGEGT.

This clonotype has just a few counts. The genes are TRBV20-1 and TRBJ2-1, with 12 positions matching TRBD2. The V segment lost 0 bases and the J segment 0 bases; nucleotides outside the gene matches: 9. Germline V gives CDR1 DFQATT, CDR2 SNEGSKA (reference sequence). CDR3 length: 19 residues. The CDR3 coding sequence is TGCAGTGCTAGAGATCCCGGACTAGCGGGGCCGAGCTCCTACAATGAGCAGTTCTTC. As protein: CSARDPGLAGPSSYNEQFF.

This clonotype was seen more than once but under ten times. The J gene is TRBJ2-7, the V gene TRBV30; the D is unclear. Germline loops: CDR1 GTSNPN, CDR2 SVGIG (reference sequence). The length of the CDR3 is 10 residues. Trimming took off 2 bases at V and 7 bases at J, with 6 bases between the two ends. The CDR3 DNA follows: TGTGCCTGGAGTAAAAGAGAGCAGTACTTC. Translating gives CAWSKREQYF.

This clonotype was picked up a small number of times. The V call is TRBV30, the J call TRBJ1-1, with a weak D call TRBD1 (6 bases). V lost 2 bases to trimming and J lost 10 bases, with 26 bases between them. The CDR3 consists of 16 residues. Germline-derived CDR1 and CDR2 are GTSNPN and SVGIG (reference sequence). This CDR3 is CAWSTSQGRGSDGAFF. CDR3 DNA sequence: TGTGCCTGGAGTACCTCACAGGGTAGAGGTTCGGACGGAGCTTTCTTT.

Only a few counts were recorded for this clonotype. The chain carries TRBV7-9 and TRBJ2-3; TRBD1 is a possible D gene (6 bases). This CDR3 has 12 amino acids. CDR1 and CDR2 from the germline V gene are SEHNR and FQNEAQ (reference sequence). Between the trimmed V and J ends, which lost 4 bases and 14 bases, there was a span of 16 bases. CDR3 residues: CASSSGEYEGYF. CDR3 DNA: TGTGCCAGCAGCTCAGGGGAATACGAGGGGTATTTT.

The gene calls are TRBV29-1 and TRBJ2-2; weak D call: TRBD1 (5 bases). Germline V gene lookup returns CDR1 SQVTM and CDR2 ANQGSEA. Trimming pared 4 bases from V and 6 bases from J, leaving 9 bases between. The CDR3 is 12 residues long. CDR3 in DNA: TGCAGCGTTGTTGGGGCCCCCGGGGAGCTGTTTTTT. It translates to CSVVGAPGELFF.

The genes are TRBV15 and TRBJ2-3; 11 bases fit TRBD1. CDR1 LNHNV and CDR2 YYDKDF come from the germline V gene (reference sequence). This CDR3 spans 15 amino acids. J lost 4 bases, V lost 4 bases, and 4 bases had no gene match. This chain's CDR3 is CATSTPGQGADTQYF. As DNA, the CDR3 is TGTGCCACCAGCACTCCGGGACAGGGGGCAGATACGCAGTATTTT.

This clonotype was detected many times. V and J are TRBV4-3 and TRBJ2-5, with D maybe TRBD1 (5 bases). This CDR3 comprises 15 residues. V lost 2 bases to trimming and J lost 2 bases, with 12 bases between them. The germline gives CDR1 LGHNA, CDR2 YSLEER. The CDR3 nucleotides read TGCGCCAGCAGCCAAAAGGGGCTTGGACAAGAGACCCAGTACTTC. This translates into CASSQKGLGQETQYF.

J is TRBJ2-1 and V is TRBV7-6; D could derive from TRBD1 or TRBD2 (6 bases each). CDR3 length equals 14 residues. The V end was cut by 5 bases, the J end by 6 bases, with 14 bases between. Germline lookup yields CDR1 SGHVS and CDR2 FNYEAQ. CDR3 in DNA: TGTGCCAGCAGCGAAGGGGGGCTAGCCAATGAGCAGTTCTTC. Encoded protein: CASSEGGLANEQFF.

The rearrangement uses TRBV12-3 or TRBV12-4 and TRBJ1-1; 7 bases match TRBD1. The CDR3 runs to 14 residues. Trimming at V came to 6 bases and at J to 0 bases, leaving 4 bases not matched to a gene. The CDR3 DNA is TGTGCCAGCAGCAGGGGGGGGCTGAACACTGAAGCTTTCTTT. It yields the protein CASSRGGLNTEAFF.

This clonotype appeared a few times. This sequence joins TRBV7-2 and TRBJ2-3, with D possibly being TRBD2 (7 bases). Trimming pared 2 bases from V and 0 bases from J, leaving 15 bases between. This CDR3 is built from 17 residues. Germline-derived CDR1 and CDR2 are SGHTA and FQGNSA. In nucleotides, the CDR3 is TGTGCCAGCAGCTTACCGACCGGGGGGCCCAGCACAGATACGCAGTATTTT. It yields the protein CASSLPTGGPSTDTQYF.

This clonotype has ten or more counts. The CDR3 here is CASSSGTSDRTDTQYF. The CDR3 DNA reads as TGCGCCAGCAGCAGCGGGACTAGCGACCGCACAGATACGCAGTATTTT. The chain employs TRBV5-1 and TRBJ2-3; 10 positions agree with TRBD2. CDR1 and CDR2 (germline): SGHRS, YFSETQ. J gave up 1 base and V 4 bases, and 6 bases lay outside the gene matches. This CDR3 is 16 amino acids long.

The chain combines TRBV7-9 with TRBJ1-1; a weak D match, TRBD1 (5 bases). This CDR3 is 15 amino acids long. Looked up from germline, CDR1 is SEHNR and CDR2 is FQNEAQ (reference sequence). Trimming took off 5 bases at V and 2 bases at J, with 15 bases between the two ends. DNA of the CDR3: TGTGCCAGCAGCGCCAGGGAGGGAGGAAACACTGAAGCTTTCTTT. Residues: CASSAREGGNTEAFF. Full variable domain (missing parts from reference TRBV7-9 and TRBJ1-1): DTGVSQNPRHKITKRGQNVTFRCDPISEHNRLYWYRQTLGQGPEFLTYFQNEAQLEKSRLLSDRFSAERPKGSFSTLEIQRTEQGDSAMYLCASSAREGGNTEAFFGQGTRLTVV.

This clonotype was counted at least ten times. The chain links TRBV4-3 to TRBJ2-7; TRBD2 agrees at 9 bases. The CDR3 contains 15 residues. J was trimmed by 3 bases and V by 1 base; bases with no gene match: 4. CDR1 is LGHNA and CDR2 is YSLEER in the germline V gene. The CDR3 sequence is CASSQGLAASYEQYF. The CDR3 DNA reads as TGCGCCAGCAGCCAAGGACTAGCGGCCAGCTACGAGCAGTACTTC.

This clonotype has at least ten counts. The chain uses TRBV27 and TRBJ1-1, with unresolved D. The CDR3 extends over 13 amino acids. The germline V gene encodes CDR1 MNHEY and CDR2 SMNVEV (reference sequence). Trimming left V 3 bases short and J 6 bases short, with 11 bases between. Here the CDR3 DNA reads TGTGCCAGCAGTTTGAGGGAGTCGGCTGAAGCTTTCTTT. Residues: CASSLRESAEAFF.

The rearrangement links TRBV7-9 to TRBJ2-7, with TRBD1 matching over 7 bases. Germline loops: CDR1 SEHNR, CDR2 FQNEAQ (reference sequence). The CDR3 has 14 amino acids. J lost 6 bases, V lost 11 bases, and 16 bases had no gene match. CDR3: CAGTQTGRTCEQYF. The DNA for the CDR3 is TGTGCCGGCACTCAGACAGGGAGAACCTGCGAGCAGTACTTC.

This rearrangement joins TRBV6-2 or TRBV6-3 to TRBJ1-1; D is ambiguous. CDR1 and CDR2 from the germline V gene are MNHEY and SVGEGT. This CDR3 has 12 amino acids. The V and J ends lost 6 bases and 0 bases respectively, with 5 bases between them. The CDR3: CASRILNTEAFF. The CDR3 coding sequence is TGTGCCAGCAGGATATTGAACACTGAAGCTTTCTTT.

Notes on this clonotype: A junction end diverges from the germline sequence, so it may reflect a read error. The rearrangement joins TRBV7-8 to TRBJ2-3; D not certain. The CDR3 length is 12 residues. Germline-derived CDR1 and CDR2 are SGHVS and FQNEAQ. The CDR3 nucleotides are TGTGCCAGCAGCTTCATCACAGATACGCAGTGTTTT. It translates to CASSFITDTQCF.

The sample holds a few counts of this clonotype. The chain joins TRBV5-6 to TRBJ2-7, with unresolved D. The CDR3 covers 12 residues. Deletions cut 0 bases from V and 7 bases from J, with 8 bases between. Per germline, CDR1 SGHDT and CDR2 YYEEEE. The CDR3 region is CASSLGAEEQYF. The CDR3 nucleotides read TGTGCCAGCAGCTTGGGGGCGGAGGAGCAGTACTTC.

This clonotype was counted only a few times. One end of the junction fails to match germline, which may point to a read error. The CDR3 nucleotides are TGTGCCAGCAGTGATTCACTGGCGGGGACTAGCGGTGTTCGGGACTTC. Protein product: CASSDSLAGTSGVRDF. The chain links TRBV2 to TRBJ2-7; 11 bases fit TRBD2. The CDR3 has 16 amino acids. Germline V gene lookup returns CDR1 SNHLY and CDR2 FYNNEI.

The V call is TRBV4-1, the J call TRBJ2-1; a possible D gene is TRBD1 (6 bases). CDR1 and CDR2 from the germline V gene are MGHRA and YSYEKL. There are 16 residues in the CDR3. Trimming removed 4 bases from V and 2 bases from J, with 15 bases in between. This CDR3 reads CASSPSWGRAYNEQFF. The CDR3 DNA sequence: TGCGCCAGCAGCCCAAGTTGGGGGCGGGCCTACAATGAGCAGTTCTTC.

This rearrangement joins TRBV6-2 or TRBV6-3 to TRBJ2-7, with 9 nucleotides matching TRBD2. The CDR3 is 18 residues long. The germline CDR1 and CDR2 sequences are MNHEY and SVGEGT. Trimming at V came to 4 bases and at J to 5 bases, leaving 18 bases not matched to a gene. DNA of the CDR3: TGTGCCAGCAGTTCGAACCTAGCGGGACAACATTTCCGCCACGAGCAGTACTTC. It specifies CASSSNLAGQHFRHEQYF.